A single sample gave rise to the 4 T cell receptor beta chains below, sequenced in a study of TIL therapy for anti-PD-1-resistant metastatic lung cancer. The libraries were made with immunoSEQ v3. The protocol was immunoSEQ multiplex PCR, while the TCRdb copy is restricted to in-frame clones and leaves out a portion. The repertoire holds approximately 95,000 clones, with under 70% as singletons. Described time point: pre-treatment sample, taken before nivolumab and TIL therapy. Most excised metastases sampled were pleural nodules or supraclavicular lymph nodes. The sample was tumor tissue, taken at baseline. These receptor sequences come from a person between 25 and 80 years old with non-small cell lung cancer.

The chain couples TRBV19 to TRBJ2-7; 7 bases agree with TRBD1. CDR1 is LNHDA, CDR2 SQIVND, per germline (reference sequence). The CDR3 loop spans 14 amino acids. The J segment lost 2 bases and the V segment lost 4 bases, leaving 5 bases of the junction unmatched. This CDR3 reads CASSKWDRTYEQYF. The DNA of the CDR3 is TGTGCCAGTAGTAAATGGGACAGAACCTACGAGCAGTACTTC.

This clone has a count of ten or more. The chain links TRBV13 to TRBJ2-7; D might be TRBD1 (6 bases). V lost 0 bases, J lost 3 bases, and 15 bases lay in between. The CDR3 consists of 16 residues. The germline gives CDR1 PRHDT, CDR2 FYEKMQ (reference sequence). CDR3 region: CASSLGLTGSIYEQYF. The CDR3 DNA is TGTGCCAGCAGCTTAGGTCTAACAGGGTCAATCTACGAGCAGTACTTC.

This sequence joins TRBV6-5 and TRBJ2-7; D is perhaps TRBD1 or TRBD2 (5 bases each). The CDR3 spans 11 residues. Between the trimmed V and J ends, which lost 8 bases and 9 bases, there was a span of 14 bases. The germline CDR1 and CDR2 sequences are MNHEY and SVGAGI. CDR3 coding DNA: TGTGCCAGCGGACTCAAGGGGTGGCAGTACTTC. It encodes CASGLKGWQYF.

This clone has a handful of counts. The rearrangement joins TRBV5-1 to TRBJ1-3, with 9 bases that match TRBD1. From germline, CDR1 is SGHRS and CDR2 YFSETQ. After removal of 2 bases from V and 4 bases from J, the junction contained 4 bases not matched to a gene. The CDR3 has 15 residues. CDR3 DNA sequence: TGCGCCAGCAGCTTATGGACAGGGGAGGGAAACACCATATATTTT. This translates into CASSLWTGEGNTIYF.